This entry is about one T cell receptor (beta chain). This clone's antigen is unknown. Base quality data are lacking; no much larger clone is found one base away. The CDR3, cysteine through phenylalanine, is 16 amino acids long. Left in the record is the CDR3 DNA by itself, 48 bases read in frame from the first base. V gives up 4 bases and J gives up 2 bases, and the segment between their germline ends measures 18 bases. For CDR1 and CDR2, the germline V gene (reference sequence) lists MNHEY and SMNVEV. This entry belongs to a study of blood T cell repertoires in COVID-19 (dated by TCRdb to 2018 to 2021). Concerning the study at large: Samples covering the acute and convalescent phases of COVID-19 were provided by collaborators in the United States, Italy and Spain. Subjects who had been exposed to COVID-19, were actively infected with it, or had recovered from it provided the deeply sampled blood TCRbeta repertoires that made up the dataset. The prospective study material was composed of cDNA or gDNA derived from T cells, B-cell-depleted T cells, or PBMCs. The samples were drawn from two sources: the first 160 participants of the ongoing ImmuneRACE study, and approximately 1,300 subjects contributed by 6 global collaborators. Where available, HLA class I and class II types were taken from metadata supplied by the sample provider and were not determined by assay-based typing. The repertoires were made available in a free public database intended to serve as a resource for research on the immune response to SARS-CoV-2. Sample metadata almost always included a de-identified subject ID, COVID-19 status, age in years and sex.

TCRbeta CDR3 regions were amplified from genomic DNA by means of the immunoSEQ Assay, a bias-controlled multiplex PCR. The authors' analysis ran thus. The number of nucleated cells in each sample was estimated by amplification of reference gene primers within the assay. To quantify the absolute abundance of each unique TCRbeta CDR3 rearrangement, sequence reads were collapsed and filtered. Productive Simpson clonality was computed per sample as the square root of Simpson's diversity index over productive rearrangements. TCRdb stores this immuneACCESS table with in-frame sequences only. Part of the clones is absent; in the studies checked, under half of the shortfall reflects unresolved V genes, and no reason is known for the rest. V, J and clone size are taken as reported in that table, and D and trimming were inferred from the DNA itself. In this sample the table shows 110,000 or so clones, 88% of which occur a single time. The ten largest clonotypes hold over 2% of the sample.

Whole blood was collected in K2EDTA tubes by collaborating institutions according to the institutions' own protocols. For TCRbeta analysis, collaborators shipped samples as frozen whole blood, isolated PBMCs, or DNA extracted from either of those sample types. Study-wide conclusions, independent of this receptor: The amount of clinical and demographic metadata varied by source and participant and was provided uncurated.

The sequenced sample consisted of peripheral blood. Recombination connected TRBV27 to TRBJ2-7; TRBD2 is possibly the D segment (6 matching bases). The sequence was obtained from a human donor in a cohort sampled during active COVID-19. The nucleotide sequence is given as TGTGCCAGCAGTTCCCGACTCGGGACTCAGGCCTACGAGCAGTACTTC. It encodes CASSSRLGTQAYEQYF.